The 13 T cell receptor beta chains below all came from one sample that was sequenced in a study of blood T cell repertoires in COVID-19. Measured with immunoSEQ multiplex PCR; TCRdb has only the in-frame clones, and not every one. In the table there are some 140,000 clones, about 80% of which are singletons. The sample consisted of PBMCs or T cells enriched from blood (not recorded which). These receptors were obtained from a man in his forties or fifties who had recovered from COVID-19.

The chain is built from TRBV5-5 and TRBJ1-2, with a tentative D call TRBD1 (5 bases). CDR1 and CDR2 (germline): SGHKS, YYEKEE (reference sequence). Trimming left V 4 bases short and J 1 base short, with 17 bases between. This CDR3 comprises 16 residues. The CDR3 sequence: CASSLGTGDYNYGYTF. The CDR3 DNA sequence: TGTGCCAGCAGCCTGGGTACGGGGGATTATAACTATGGCTACACCTTC.

J is TRBJ2-3 and V is TRBV28; 8 bases are a match to TRBD2. There are 17 residues in the CDR3. With V trimmed by 6 bases and J by 1 base, 12 bases remained unmatched. Germline V gene sequence: CDR1 MDHEN, CDR2 SYDVKM. The CDR3 DNA follows: TGTGCCAGCAGCCGCCAAATAGCGGGGCCCCGCACAGATACGCAGTATTTT. Its translation is CASSRQIAGPRTDTQYF.

This rearrangement joins TRBV11-1 to TRBJ2-1; 10 nucleotides line up with TRBD2. This CDR3 has 14 amino acids. The germline CDR1 and CDR2 sequences are SGHAT and FQDESV (reference sequence). V trimming: 8 bases; J trimming: 3 bases; junction bases outside the gene matches: 4. The CDR3 bases are TGTGCCAGCGACAGACTAGCGGGCTACAATGAGCAGTTCTTC. Its translation: CASDRLAGYNEQFF.

The rearrangement uses TRBV6-2 or TRBV6-3 and TRBJ1-3; D is uncertain. This CDR3 contains 16 residues. With 5 bases removed from V and 0 bases from J, the gap between germline ends came to 14 bases. CDR1 and CDR2 from the germline V gene are MNHEY and SVGEGT. The CDR3 sequence: CASSLSRRNSGNTIYF. The CDR3 bases are TGTGCCAGCAGTCTTAGTCGGCGGAACTCTGGAAACACCATATATTTT.

This rearrangement joins TRBV6-6 to TRBJ1-3; maybe TRBD1 (5 bases). Trimming shortened V by 6 bases and J by 0 bases, and 15 bases separated the two germline ends. Germline loops: CDR1 MNHNY, CDR2 SVGAGI (reference sequence). The CDR3 consists of 16 residues. CDR3 DNA sequence: TGTGCCAGCAGGGGACTGACTGGACCCTCTGGAAACACCATATATTTT. Translation: CASRGLTGPSGNTIYF.

V is TRBV15 and J is TRBJ1-5; D gene ambiguous. The CDR3 has 13 residues. Trimming pared 8 bases from V and 4 bases from J, leaving 12 bases between. From germline, CDR1 is LNHNV and CDR2 YYDKDF (reference sequence). The CDR3 is CATADTSNQPQHF. The CDR3 bases are TGTGCCACCGCCGACACATCGAATCAGCCCCAGCATTTT.

This chain joins TRBV3-1 (or the pseudogene TRBV3-2) and TRBJ2-7; D unclear. Germline assignment: CDR1 LGHDT and CDR2 YNNKEL (reference sequence). The CDR3 consists of 14 residues. Between the trimmed V and J ends, which lost 0 bases and 1 base, there was a span of 7 bases. The CDR3 loop is CASSQEEPSYEQYF. The CDR3 DNA reads TGTGCCAGCAGCCAAGAGGAGCCTTCCTACGAGCAGTACTTC.

The V gene is TRBV19, the J gene TRBJ1-6; a possible D gene is TRBD1 (6 bases). CDR1 is LNHDA and CDR2 is SQIVND in the germline V gene (reference sequence). The V end lost 8 bases, the J end lost 9 bases, and 14 bases lay between the germline ends. This CDR3 spans 13 amino acids. As DNA, the CDR3 is TGTGCCAGTTCCTCGGGACATTTTTCACCCCTCCACTTT. Translating gives CASSSGHFSPLHF.

CDR3 amino acids: CASRLLTGRTDTQYF. CDR3 DNA sequence: TGTGCCAGCAGACTCTTAACAGGTCGAACAGATACGCAGTATTTT. This sequence joins TRBV28 and TRBJ2-3; D is possibly TRBD1 (5 bases). Germline V lookup: CDR1 MDHEN, CDR2 SYDVKM. Trimming pared 6 bases from V and 3 bases from J, leaving 16 bases between. The CDR3 sequence is 15 residues long.

This clone has only one observation. This sequence joins TRBV11-1 and TRBJ2-5; no definite D call. Germline-derived CDR1 and CDR2 are SGHAT and FQDESV (reference sequence). V dropped 0 bases and J dropped 1 base, with 6 bases sitting between them. The CDR3 is 14 residues long. Here the CDR3 reads CASSLARIQETQYF. The DNA for the CDR3 is TGTGCCAGCAGCTTAGCGCGGATCCAAGAGACCCAGTACTTC.

This clone was observed once. V is TRBV6-5 and J is TRBJ1-5; tentatively, D is TRBD1 (6 bases). The germline V gene has CDR1 MNHEY and CDR2 SVGAGI. Trimming pared 6 bases from V and 0 bases from J, leaving 12 bases between. This CDR3 is 15 amino acids long. DNA of the CDR3: TGTGCCAGCAGGCCTCAGGGGTATAGCAATCAGCCCCAGCATTTT. Its translation is CASRPQGYSNQPQHF.

V gene TRBV6-5 combines with J gene TRBJ2-7, with 7 bases aligning to TRBD2. The trim removed 5 bases at V and 3 bases at J, leaving 10 bases unmatched. CDR3 length equals 15 residues. Per germline, CDR1 MNHEY and CDR2 SVGAGI. The CDR3 DNA is TGTGCCAGCAGTCCCGGGGGGAGGCCACGCTACGAGCAGTACTTC. Its protein product is CASSPGGRPRYEQYF.

V and J are TRBV19 and TRBJ2-6, with 7 positions matching TRBD1. The CDR3 is 16 amino acids. V lost 6 bases to trimming and J lost 0 bases; unmatched junction nucleotides: 5. Germline values: CDR1 LNHDA, CDR2 SQIVND (reference sequence). DNA for the CDR3: TGTGCCAGTAGCGGACAGGCGAGCTCTGGGGCCAACGTCCTGACTTTC. Translation: CASSGQASSGANVLTF.